The 24 T cell receptor beta chains below were found in one sample sequenced in a study of blood T cell repertoires in COVID-19. Data came from immunoSEQ multiplex PCR; TCRdb stores just in-frame clones and leaves some out. The table records just under 50,000 clones, less than 80% of them present only once. The material sequenced was peripheral blood. These receptors all come from a man aged 65 to 85 with acute or convalescent COVID-19.

DNA for the CDR3: TGTGCCAGCAGTTCCCACAGGGTTAGCACTGAAGCTTTCTTT. Translated: CASSSHRVSTEAFF. This chain joins TRBV27 and TRBJ1-1; D is perhaps TRBD1 (6 bases). V gave up 4 bases and J gave up 4 bases, with 13 bases separating them. The CDR3 totals 14 residues. Germline values: CDR1 MNHEY, CDR2 SMNVEV (reference sequence).

The chain combines TRBV3-1 (or the pseudogene TRBV3-2) with TRBJ2-5; TRBD2 might be the D (5 bases). Germline V gene data show CDR1 as LGHDT and CDR2 as YNNKEL (reference sequence). Trimming cost V 2 bases and J 5 bases, with 9 bases left between them. CDR3 length equals 13 residues. CDR3 residues: CASSQRGGETQYF. Here the CDR3 DNA reads TGTGCCAGCAGCCAACGGGGTGGGGAGACCCAGTACTTC.

The J gene is TRBJ1-4, the V gene TRBV6-1, with 8 positions matching TRBD1. Germline CDR1 reads MNHNS; CDR2 reads SASEGT. The CDR3 totals 15 residues. After removal of 2 bases from V and 10 bases from J, the junction contained 9 bases not matched to a gene. CDR3 in amino acids: CASSEYSGGLRKLFF. As DNA, the CDR3 is TGTGCCAGCAGTGAATACTCAGGGGGCTTACGAAAACTGTTTTTT.

J is TRBJ1-2 and V is TRBV6-6; D may be TRBD1 (5 bases). V lost 7 bases and J lost 0, with 12 bases in between. There are 14 residues in the CDR3. Germline CDR1 is MNHNY and CDR2 is SVGAGI (reference sequence). CDR3 sequence (DNA): TGTGCCAGCACCTTGACAGAAGCTAACTATGGCTACACCTTC. Its translation is CASTLTEANYGYTF.

The V and J genes are TRBV6-5 and TRBJ1-1; D may be TRBD1 (5 bases). V was pared by 4 bases and J by 11 bases, with 11 bases between. This CDR3 has 11 residues. CDR1 MNHEY and CDR2 SVGAGI come from the germline V gene. The CDR3 sequence is CASSSRVRAFF. The CDR3 DNA reads TGTGCCAGCAGTTCCAGGGTGAGGGCTTTCTTT.

The genes are TRBV14 and TRBJ1-1, with D possibly matching TRBD1 (6 bases). The germline V and J ends were trimmed by 2 bases and 3 bases, with 19 bases remaining between them. Germline CDR1 and CDR2: SGHDN and FVKESK. This CDR3 spans 17 amino acids. The DNA for the CDR3 is TGTGCCAGCAGCCAAAATATCAGACAGGTCGGGTACACTGAAGCTTTCTTT. This sequence encodes CASSQNIRQVGYTEAFF.

The chain has TRBV19 and TRBJ2-7; D may be TRBD1 (5 bases). The CDR3 loop spans 15 amino acids. Germline V gene lookup returns CDR1 LNHDA and CDR2 SQIVND (reference sequence). V was shortened by 8 bases and J by 2 bases, with 19 bases between the two germline ends. The chain's CDR3 is CASDRGSISPYEQYF. The CDR3 DNA reads as TGTGCCAGTGACAGAGGTTCGATAAGCCCCTACGAGCAGTACTTC.

This clone was recorded many times. Here the CDR3 reads CASGTDAYEQYF. The DNA of the CDR3 is TGTGCCAGCGGGACAGACGCCTACGAGCAGTACTTC. The V call is TRBV7-9, the J call TRBJ2-7, with 7 bases identical to TRBD1. Germline-derived CDR1 and CDR2 are SEHNR and FQNEAQ (reference sequence). The CDR3 is 12 amino acids. Trimming removed 8 bases from V and 2 bases from J; junction bases left unmatched: 3.

The chain uses TRBV12-3 or TRBV12-4 and TRBJ1-5; D not certain. The CDR3 consists of 12 residues. Trimming stripped 2 bases from V and 6 bases from J, with 5 bases between. The CDR3 reads CASSLNIQPQHF. CDR3 DNA sequence: TGTGCCAGCAGTTTAAATATTCAGCCCCAGCATTTT.

The chain combines TRBV10-1 with TRBJ2-1; D perhaps matches TRBD1 (6 bases). Germline V lookup: CDR1 WNHNN, CDR2 SYGVQD (reference sequence). V was shortened by 2 bases and J by 0 bases, with 26 bases between the two germline ends. CDR3 length: 21 residues. CDR3 loop: CASSEQGIGRTAFFSYNEQFF. The CDR3 DNA reads TGCGCCAGCAGTGAGCAGGGGATCGGCAGGACCGCTTTCTTCTCCTACAATGAGCAGTTCTTC.

The V and J genes are TRBV28 and TRBJ1-6; TRBD1 agrees at 9 bases. Germline trimming cut 11 bases from V and 9 bases from J; bases unmatched to any gene: 8. The CDR3 sequence is 13 residues long. The V gene's germline CDR1 is MDHEN and CDR2 SYDVKM. CDR3 DNA: TGTGCCGCCCTACGGACAGGGGTTTCACCCCTCCACTTT. Translating gives CAALRTGVSPLHF. Variable domain in full (rest from reference TRBV28 and TRBJ1-6): DVKVTQSSRYLVKRTGEKVFLECVQDMDHENMFWYRQDPGLGLRLIYFSYDVKMKEKGDIPEGYSVSREKKERFSLILESASTNQTSMYLCAALRTGVSPLHFGNGTRLTVT.

The sample holds a few counts of this clone. The chain uses TRBV30 and TRBJ2-2, with D possibly matching TRBD1 (5 bases). The CDR3 is 15 amino acids. Trimming removed 4 bases at V and 3 bases at J, with 15 bases between. Germline CDR1 GTSNPN, CDR2 SVGIG (reference sequence). In DNA form, the CDR3 reads TGTGCCTGGAAGGGGCCTGCCATTGACACCGGGGAGCTGTTTTTT. It encodes CAWKGPAIDTGELFF.

The chain combines TRBV7-2 with TRBJ2-7, with TRBD1 matching 7 bases. CDR1 and CDR2 from the germline V gene are SGHTA and FQGNSA. The CDR3 contains 15 residues. Germline trimming cut 4 bases from V and 1 base from J; bases unmatched to any gene: 7. The DNA for the CDR3 is TGTGCCAGCAGCTATGACAGGGATGTTTCCTACGAGCAGTACTTC. Residues: CASSYDRDVSYEQYF.

The V gene is TRBV18, the J gene TRBJ1-1; D perhaps matches TRBD1 (5 bases). Trimming removed 1 base at V and 3 bases at J, with 12 bases between. CDR1 and CDR2 (germline): KGHSH, LQKENI. The CDR3 is made up of 15 amino acids. The CDR3 region has the DNA TGTGCCAGCTCACCACGACAGTTGGCTTACACTGAAGCTTTCTTT. Protein sequence: CASSPRQLAYTEAFF.

The rearrangement links TRBV27 to TRBJ2-1, with 7 bases lining up with TRBD2. The J segment lost 3 bases and the V segment lost 7 bases, leaving 3 bases of the junction unmatched. The CDR3 is 13 residues long. Per the germline V gene, CDR1 is MNHEY and CDR2 is SMNVEV (reference sequence). In DNA form, the CDR3 reads TGTGCCAGCATGGGGGGGTTCTACAATGAGCAGTTCTTC. Amino acid sequence: CASMGGFYNEQFF.

The gene calls are TRBV6-6 and TRBJ1-1; D is unresolved. The CDR3 has 15 residues. Germline lookup yields CDR1 MNHNY and CDR2 SVGAGI (reference sequence). The germline V and J ends were trimmed by 4 bases and 2 bases, with 14 bases remaining between them. The CDR3 is CASSSPPRRNTEAFF. Here the CDR3 DNA reads TGTGCCAGCAGTTCCCCCCCGCGTCGAAACACTGAAGCTTTCTTT.

The CDR3 DNA is TGTGCCAGCAGCTTAGGAGGAGACGCTAACTATGGCTACACCTTC. Its protein is CASSLGGDANYGYTF. The chain joins TRBV11-2 to TRBJ1-2; D call uncertain. CDR1 is SGHAT, CDR2 FQNNGV, per germline. CDR3 length equals 15 residues. V was shortened by 1 base and J by 0 bases, with 9 bases between the two germline ends.

V is TRBV27 and J is TRBJ1-2; tentative D call: TRBD1 (5 bases). The CDR3 has 16 residues. V shed 1 base and J shed 1 base, with 13 bases lying between them. The germline V gene encodes CDR1 MNHEY and CDR2 SMNVEV (reference sequence). The CDR3: CASSLWGRGGNYGYTF. In DNA form, the CDR3 reads TGTGCCAGCAGTTTATGGGGACGCGGGGGTAACTATGGCTACACCTTC.

This clone has a handful of counts. The chain combines TRBV10-3 with TRBJ2-5; D perhaps matches TRBD1 (5 bases). The CDR3 length is 13 residues. Germline V gene sequence: CDR1 ENHRY, CDR2 SYGVKD. V lost 6 bases and J 2 bases, leaving 10 bases between the germline ends. The CDR3 DNA reads as TGTGCCATCAGCAAACAGGTTCAAGAGACCCAGTACTTC. This sequence encodes CAISKQVQETQYF.

For this clone: Within the sample, other DNA sequences also encode this same CDR3. The chain combines TRBV28 with TRBJ1-5; D gene unclear. Trimming left V 11 bases short and J 4 bases short, with 15 bases between. The germline V gene encodes CDR1 MDHEN and CDR2 SYDVKM. The CDR3 loop spans 13 amino acids. CDR3 in amino acids: CALCAAGNQPQHF. Here the CDR3 DNA reads TGTGCCTTATGTGCGGCGGGTAATCAGCCCCAGCATTTT.

The chain carries TRBV28 and TRBJ1-2, with 12 bases identical to TRBD1. V lost 6 bases and J lost 7; bases outside the gene matches: 9. The CDR3 totals 15 residues. In germline, CDR1 is MDHEN, CDR2 SYDVKM. The CDR3 sequence: CASSPQGQGAVGYTF. CDR3 coding DNA: TGTGCCAGCAGCCCCCAGGGACAGGGGGCAGTTGGCTACACCTTC.

This rearrangement joins TRBV5-1 to TRBJ2-5; D is possibly TRBD2 (5 bases). From germline, CDR1 is SGHRS and CDR2 YFSETQ. The CDR3 runs to 14 residues. V lost 7 bases and J lost 1, with 14 bases in between. CDR3 sequence (DNA): TGCGCCAGCGGCCCGGCGGGTCGCCAAGAGACCCAGTACTTC. Its translation: CASGPAGRQETQYF.

The chain links TRBV25-1 to TRBJ2-1, with TRBD1 matching 7 bases. The CDR3 has 16 amino acids. CDR1 and CDR2 from the germline V gene are MGHDK and SYGVNS. V trimming: 2 bases; J trimming: 8 bases; junction bases outside the gene matches: 12. The CDR3 reads CASSEPHPDRAHEQFF. In DNA, the CDR3 is TGTGCCAGCAGTGAACCTCACCCTGACAGGGCCCATGAGCAGTTCTTC.

V usage is TRBV7-4 and J usage is TRBJ2-7; 11 bases are a match to TRBD2. CDR3 length: 16 amino acids. The germline V gene has CDR1 SGHVT and CDR2 SQSDAQ. J was trimmed by 3 bases and V by 1 base; bases with no gene match: 5. In DNA, the CDR3 is TGTGCCAGCAGCTTAGGCGTACTAGCGGGAGTCTACGAGCAGTACTTC. It yields the protein CASSLGVLAGVYEQYF.